Given below is one T cell receptor (beta chain) in context. Its target is not known. The source of the sample is a study of T-cell reconstitution after alpha-beta-depleted transplantation in children. Study results and caveats: For some patients, TCRbeta diversity was high at day 60 because of recipient T cells and thymic progenitors that survived. Newly produced T cells mostly provided counts and TCRbeta diversity after one year, as hyperexpanded clones declined.

Unique molecular identifiers tagged the TCRbeta library. MiXCR, applied by TCRdb to the PCR reads, yields one record per CDR3 protein. The table has approximately 500,000 distinct CDR3 sequences, roughly a quarter seen once; the top ten hold about 35%. Trimming removed 1 base from V and 5 bases from J, with 11 bases in between. Germline V gene sequence: CDR1 SGHTA, CDR2 FQGTGA. CDR3 length equals 15 residues. This chain uses TRBV7-3 with TRBJ2-2; a weak D match, TRBD2 (5 bases). The sample was PBMCs, taken before TCRalphabeta/CD19-depleted stem cell transplant. The TCR was taken from a boy in the first two years of life with Wiskott-Aldrich syndrome, due to receive a stem cell transplant. CDR3 residues: CASSLIRGGTGELFF. CDR3 nucleotide sequence: TGTGCCAGCAGCTTAATCCGGGGTGGTACCGGGGAGCTGTTTTTT.